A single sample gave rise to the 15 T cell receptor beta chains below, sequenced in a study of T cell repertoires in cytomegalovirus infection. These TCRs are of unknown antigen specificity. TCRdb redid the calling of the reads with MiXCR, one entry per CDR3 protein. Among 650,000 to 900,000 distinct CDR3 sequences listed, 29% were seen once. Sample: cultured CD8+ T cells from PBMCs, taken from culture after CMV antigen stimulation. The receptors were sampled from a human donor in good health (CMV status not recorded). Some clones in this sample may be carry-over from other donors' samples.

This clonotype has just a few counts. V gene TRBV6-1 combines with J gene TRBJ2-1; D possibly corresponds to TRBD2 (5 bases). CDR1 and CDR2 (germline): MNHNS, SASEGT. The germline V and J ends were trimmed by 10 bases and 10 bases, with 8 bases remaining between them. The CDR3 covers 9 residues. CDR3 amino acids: CATQREQFF. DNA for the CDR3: TGTGCCACTCAGCGGGAGCAGTTCTTC.

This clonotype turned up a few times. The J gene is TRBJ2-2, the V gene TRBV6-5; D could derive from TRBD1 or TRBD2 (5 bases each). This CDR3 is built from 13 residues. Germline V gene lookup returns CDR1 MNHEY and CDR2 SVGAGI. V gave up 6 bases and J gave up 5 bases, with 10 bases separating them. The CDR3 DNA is TGTGCCAGCAGCCAAGGGGAGACCGGGGAGCTGTTTTTT. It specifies CASSQGETGELFF.

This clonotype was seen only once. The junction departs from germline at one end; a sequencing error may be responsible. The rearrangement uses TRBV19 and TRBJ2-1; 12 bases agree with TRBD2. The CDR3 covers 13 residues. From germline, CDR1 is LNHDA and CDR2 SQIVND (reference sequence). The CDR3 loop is CASSISLAGGESF. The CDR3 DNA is TGTGCCAGTAGTATTTCTCTAGCGGGGGGGGAAAGCTTC.

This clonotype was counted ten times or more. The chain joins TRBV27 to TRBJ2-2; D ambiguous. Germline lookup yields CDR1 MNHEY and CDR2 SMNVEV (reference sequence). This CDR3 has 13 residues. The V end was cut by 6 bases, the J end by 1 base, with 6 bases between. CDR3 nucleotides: TGTGCCAGCAGCTTCTTGAACACCGGGGAGCTGTTTTTT. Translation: CASSFLNTGELFF.

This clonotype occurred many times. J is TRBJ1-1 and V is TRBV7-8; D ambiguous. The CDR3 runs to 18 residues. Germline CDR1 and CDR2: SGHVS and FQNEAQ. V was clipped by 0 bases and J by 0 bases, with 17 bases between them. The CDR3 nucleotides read TGTGCCAGCAGCTTAGCGACGGACGGAGATCGCATGAACACTGAAGCTTTCTTT. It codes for CASSLATDGDRMNTEAFF.

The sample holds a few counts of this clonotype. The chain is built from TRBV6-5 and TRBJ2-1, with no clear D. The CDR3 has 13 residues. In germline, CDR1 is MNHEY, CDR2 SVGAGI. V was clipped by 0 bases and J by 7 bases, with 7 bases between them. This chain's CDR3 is CASSYSSRNEQFF. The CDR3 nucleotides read TGTGCCAGCAGTTACTCTAGTAGGAATGAGCAGTTCTTC.

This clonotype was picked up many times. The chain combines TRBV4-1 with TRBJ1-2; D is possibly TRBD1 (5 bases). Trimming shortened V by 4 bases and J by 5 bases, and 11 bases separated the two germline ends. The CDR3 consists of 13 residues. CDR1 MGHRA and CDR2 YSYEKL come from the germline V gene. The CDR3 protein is CASSRTGLYGYTF. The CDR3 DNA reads TGCGCCAGCAGCCGAACAGGATTATATGGCTACACCTTC.

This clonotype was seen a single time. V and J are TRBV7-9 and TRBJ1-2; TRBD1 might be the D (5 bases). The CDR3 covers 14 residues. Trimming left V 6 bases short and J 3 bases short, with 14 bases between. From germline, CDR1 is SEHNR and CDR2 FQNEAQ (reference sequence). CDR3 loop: CASSAGDTDYGYTF. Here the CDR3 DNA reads TGTGCCAGCAGTGCGGGGGATACTGACTATGGCTACACCTTC. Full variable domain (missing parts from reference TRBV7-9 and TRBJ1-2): DTGVSQNPRHKITKRGQNVTFRCDPISEHNRLYWYRQTLGQGPEFLTYFQNEAQLEKSRLLSDRFSAERPKGSFSTLEIQRTEQGDSAMYLCASSAGDTDYGYTFGSGTRLTVV.

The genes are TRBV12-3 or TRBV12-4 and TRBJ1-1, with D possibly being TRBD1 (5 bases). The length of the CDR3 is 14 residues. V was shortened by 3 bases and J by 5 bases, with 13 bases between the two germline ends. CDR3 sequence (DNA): TGTGCCAGCAGTTTTACAAGGGGAGGAACTGAAGCTTTCTTT. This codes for CASSFTRGGTEAFF.

In nucleotides, the CDR3 is TGTGCCAGCAGCGTTAGCGGGGGGGCCTATGAGCAGTTCTTC. Translating it yields CASSVSGGAYEQFF. This sequence joins TRBV7-8 and TRBJ2-1; 11 bases match TRBD2. This CDR3 has 14 residues. Trimming removed 5 bases from V and 8 bases from J; junction bases left unmatched: 5. Germline-derived CDR1 and CDR2 are SGHVS and FQNEAQ.

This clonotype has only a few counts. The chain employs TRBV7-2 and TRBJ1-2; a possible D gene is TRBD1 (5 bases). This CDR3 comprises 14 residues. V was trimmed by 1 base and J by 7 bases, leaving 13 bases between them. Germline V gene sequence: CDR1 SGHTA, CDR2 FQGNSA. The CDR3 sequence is CASSLEPRAGGYTF. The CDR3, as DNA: TGTGCCAGCAGCTTAGAACCCAGGGCAGGTGGCTACACCTTC.

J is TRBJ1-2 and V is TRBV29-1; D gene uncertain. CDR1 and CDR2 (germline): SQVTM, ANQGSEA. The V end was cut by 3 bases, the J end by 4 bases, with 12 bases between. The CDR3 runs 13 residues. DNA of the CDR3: TGCAGCGTTGATGCCGACATACTCTATGGCTACACCTTC. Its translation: CSVDADILYGYTF.

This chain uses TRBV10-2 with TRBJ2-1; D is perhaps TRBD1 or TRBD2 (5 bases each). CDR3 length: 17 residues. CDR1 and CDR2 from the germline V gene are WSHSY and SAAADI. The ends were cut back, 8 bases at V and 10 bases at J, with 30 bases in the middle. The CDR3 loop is CASGREPGSDFMDEQFF. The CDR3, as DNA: TGCGCCAGCGGCAGGGAACCGGGGAGCGATTTTATGGACGAGCAGTTCTTC.

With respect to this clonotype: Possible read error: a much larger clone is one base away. DNA of the CDR3: TGTGCCAGCAACCCAGGACTCGGCAAGCGACAGCCCCAGCATTTT. It encodes CASNPGLGKRQPQHF. This chain links TRBV6-2 or TRBV6-3 with TRBJ1-5, with unresolved D. The germline gives CDR1 MNHEY, CDR2 SVGEGT. The CDR3 spans 15 residues. V was pared by 7 bases and J by 7 bases, with 20 bases between.

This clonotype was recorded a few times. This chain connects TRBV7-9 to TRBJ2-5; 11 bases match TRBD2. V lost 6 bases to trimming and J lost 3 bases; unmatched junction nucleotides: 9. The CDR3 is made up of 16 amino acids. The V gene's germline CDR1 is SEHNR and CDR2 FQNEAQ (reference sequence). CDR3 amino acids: CASSPSGGPAKETQYF. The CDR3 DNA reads TGTGCCAGCAGTCCTAGCGGGGGGCCGGCCAAAGAGACCCAGTACTTC.